A selection of T cell receptor beta chains follows, all from one sample in a study of T cells in Graves' hyperthyroidism and ophthalmopathy. Using its own MiXCR run on the multiplex PCR reads, TCRdb lists one record per CDR3 protein. The table has around 450,000 distinct CDR3 sequences, around 14% seen once. What was sequenced was blood. These receptors came from a woman aged 18 to 35 with Graves' hyperthyroidism. The CDR3 runs from the conserved cysteine through the conserved F or W. The D gene is left open where the match is weak. Clone size, where shown, is once, few, many, or a class for clones that have expanded.

14,.,TRBJ1-1,TRBV19,.,CASLQDEWGTEAFF,TGTGCCAGTCTCCAAGACGAGTGGGGCACTGAAGCTTTCTTT
13,many,TRBJ1-2,TRBV12-3/TRBV12-4,.,CASTAQGGAGYTF,TGTGCCAGCACTGCACAGGGTGGTGCGGGCTACACCTTC
15,many,TRBJ1-5,TRBV6-1,.,CASSSTDGLGWPQHF,TGTGCCAGCAGTTCGACGGACGGGCTTGGATGGCCCCAGCATTTT
15,few,TRBJ2-1,TRBV6-1,TRBD1,CASSTTGGPYNGQFF,TGTGCCAGCAGTACGACAGGGGGCCCCTACAATGGGCAGTTCTTC
13,few,TRBJ2-7,TRBV7-9,.,CASSPDITSEQYF,TGTGCCAGCAGCCCGGACATTACCTCCGAGCAGTACTTC
15,.,TRBJ2-3,TRBV19,.,CASSIAPRRLDTQYF,TGTGCCAGTAGTATAGCTCCCAGACGACTAGATACGCAGTATTTT
15,few,TRBJ2-1,TRBV20-1,TRBD2,CSARAPAGVLNEQFF,TGCAGTGCTAGAGCGCCAGCGGGAGTTCTGAATGAGCAGTTCTTC
16,many,TRBJ2-3,TRBV5-5,.,CASSLVTGSFGDTQYF,TGTGCCAGCAGCTTGGTAACAGGGAGTTTTGGAGATACGCAGTATTTT
14,.,TRBJ1-1,TRBV9,TRBD1,CASSGQGGRTEAFF,TGTGCCAGCAGCGGACAGGGCGGGCGGACTGAAGCTTTCTTT
15,.,TRBJ1-4,TRBV4-3,.,CASSQVGRGSEKLFF,TGCGCCAGCAGCCAAGTCGGCAGGGGAAGCGAAAAACTGTTTTTT
14,.,TRBJ1-6,TRBV19,.,CASSISQGNSPLHF,TGTGCCAGTAGTATATCGCAGGGGAATTCACCCCTCCACTTT
13,once,TRBJ2-5,TRBV12-3/TRBV12-4,TRBD2,CASSGTSGGTQYF,TGTGCCAGCAGTGGGACTAGCGGGGGGACCCAGTACTTC
12,few,TRBJ2-5,TRBV14,.,CASSPGRISWYF,TGTGCCAGCAGCCCTGGACGGATCTCCTGGTACTTC
14,few,TRBJ2-1,TRBV7-2,.,CASSLVDFYNEQFF,TGTGCCAGCAGCTTAGTCGACTTCTACAATGAGCAGTTCTTC
18,many,TRBJ2-4,TRBV9,TRBD1,CASSPDFSRGLAKNIQYF,TGTGCCAGCAGCCCCGACTTCAGCAGGGGGCTAGCCAAAAACATTCAGTACTTC
14,.,TRBJ2-7,TRBV11-1,TRBD2,CASSRLAETYEQYF,TGTGCCAGCAGCCGACTAGCGGAAACCTACGAGCAGTACTTC
15,many,TRBJ2-7,TRBV27,TRBD1,CASSLDRGSSYEQYF,TGTGCCAGCAGTTTAGACAGGGGGAGCTCCTACGAGCAGTACTTC
14,.,TRBJ1-5,TRBV27,.,CASSPGSARQPQHF,TGTGCCAGCAGCCCCGGGAGTGCGCGTCAGCCCCAGCATTTT
13,few,TRBJ2-2,TRBV4-1,.,CASSQESGGELFF,TGCGCCAGCAGCCAAGAGTCGGGCGGGGAGCTGTTTTTT
12,.,TRBJ2-7,TRBV28,.,CASEGLNYEQYF,TGTGCCAGCGAGGGTTTAAACTACGAGCAGTACTTC
15,many,TRBJ2-7,TRBV3-1,.,CASSPPGGTSYEQYF,TGTGCCAGCAGTCCGCCGGGTGGAACCTCCTACGAGCAGTACTTC
15,few,TRBJ1-1,TRBV20-1,.,CSARVAKGADTEAFF,TGCAGTGCTAGAGTTGCGAAAGGGGCGGACACTGAAGCTTTCTTT
13,many,TRBJ2-7,TRBV3-1,.,CASSQMGFYEQYF,TGTGCCAGCAGCCAGATGGGATTCTACGAGCAGTACTTC
15,.,TRBJ2-1,TRBV6-4,.,CASSAETEGSNEQFF,TGTGCCAGCAGTGCGGAAACGGAGGGGAGCAATGAGCAGTTCTTC
14,many,TRBJ2-5,TRBV3-1,.,CASSQLSSAETQYF,TGTGCCAGCAGCCAGCTCAGTTCTGCGGAGACCCAGTACTTC
13,many,TRBJ2-1,TRBV2,TRBD1,CASSKDRGNEQFF,TGTGCCAGCAGTAAAGACAGGGGTAATGAGCAGTTCTTC
15,many,TRBJ2-2,TRBV2,TRBD2,CASRDPRRGTGELFF,TGTGCCAGCAGAGACCCCCGGCGGGGGACCGGGGAGCTGTTTTTT
13,few,TRBJ2-1,TRBV7-2,TRBD1,CASRQGASNEQFF,TGTGCCAGCAGACAGGGGGCCAGCAATGAGCAGTTCTTC
13,many,TRBJ2-7,TRBV5-6,TRBD2,CASRSGRSYEQYF,TGTGCCAGCAGGAGCGGGAGGTCCTACGAGCAGTACTTC
14,many,TRBJ1-1,TRBV2,.,CASTYRLMNTEAFF,TGTGCCAGCACGTACAGACTCATGAACACTGAAGCTTTCTTT
16,.,TRBJ1-5,TRBV19,.,CASSPRQDLSNQPQHF,TGTGCCAGTAGTCCAAGGCAGGACCTAAGCAATCAGCCCCAGCATTTT
14,.,TRBJ2-5,TRBV6-1,TRBD2,CASSGLAGGPEFYF,TGTGCCAGCAGTGGACTAGCGGGAGGGCCTGAGTTTTACTTC
16,.,TRBJ2-2,TRBV7-9,TRBD2,CASSYGLAGVTGELFF,TGTGCCAGCAGCTACGGACTAGCGGGAGTCACCGGGGAGCTGTTTTTT
16,few,TRBJ2-1,TRBV9,TRBD2,CASSVEIAGGYNEQFF,TGTGCCAGCAGCGTAGAAATAGCGGGAGGGTACAATGAGCAGTTCTTC
13,.,TRBJ1-2,TRBV20-1,.,CSADGGSLGGYTF,TGCAGTGCCGACGGGGGTAGCTTGGGTGGCTACACCTTC
14,few,TRBJ2-1,TRBV5-1,TRBD1,CASSSRTGNNEQFF,TGCGCCAGCAGCTCCAGGACAGGTAACAATGAGCAGTTCTTC
14,.,TRBJ2-3,TRBV10-3,TRBD1,CAISSGTGIDTQYF,TGTGCCATCAGTTCCGGGACAGGGATAGATACGCAGTATTTT
16,.,TRBJ2-1,TRBV2,TRBD1,CASSSGQGETVNEQFF,TGTGCCAGCAGTTCAGGACAGGGCGAAACGGTAAATGAGCAGTTCTTC
15,few,TRBJ2-1,TRBV7-9,.,CASSPIAVRSNEQFF,TGTGCCAGCAGCCCCATCGCGGTTCGATCTAATGAGCAGTTCTTC
16,many,TRBJ2-3,TRBV12-3/TRBV12-4,.,CASSLERPRITDTQYF,TGTGCCAGCAGTTTAGAGAGGCCGAGGATCACAGATACGCAGTATTTT
13,few,TRBJ2-7,TRBV6-1,.,CASRLVGTVEQYF,TGTGCCAGCAGATTAGTTGGGACGGTCGAGCAGTACTTC